This T cell receptor (beta chain) originates from a study of radiation and T cells in renal cell carcinoma. Across the whole study: Nephrectomy followed 15 Gy stereotactic body radiation by 4 weeks.

The time point is: blood 2 weeks post-SBRT. The treatment denotes: 15 Gy SBRT to primary tumor, nephrectomy 4 weeks later. Study findings and constraints: No pretreatment tumor biopsies were available for baseline clonotypes. From baseline, blood top tumor clonotypes peaked at 2 weeks post-radiation.

The assay was immunoSEQ multiplex PCR, and TCRdb's table has in-frame clones only and misses some. The data contain 100,000 to 150,000 clones, roughly four fifths of them singletons. This clone was recorded a few times. The target antigen is unknown. The sample consisted of blood, taken from a patient whose treatment included radiotherapy and nephrectomy. The receptor was derived from a man aged 45 to 65 with renal cell carcinoma.

The CDR3 nucleotides read TGTGCCAGCAGTTACTCCCCGGGGACACCCTTCTATGGCTACACCTTC. Translating it yields CASSYSPGTPFYGYTF. J is TRBJ1-2 and V is TRBV6-5, with D maybe TRBD1 (6 bases). The CDR3 length is 16 residues. Trimming removed 0 bases from V and 4 bases from J, with 15 bases in between. CDR1 is MNHEY, CDR2 SVGAGI, per germline.